This T cell receptor (beta chain) was identified during a study of cytomegalovirus exposure and HLA in healthy donors. Whole-study context: HLA-typed donors were the source of around 87 million unique TCRs, which an early data release held. The study's findings and limits: With later analysis, a missense DCLRE1C variant became linked to TCR beta V- and J-gene trimming. With DRB1 most and HLA-C fewest, TCR association rates differed between HLA loci in a later analysis.

The CDR3 has 14 amino acids. CDR1 and CDR2 (germline): MNHEY, SVGAGI. Trimming cost V 2 bases and J 3 bases, with 10 bases left between them. The PCR used 60 Vbeta and 13 Jbeta primers. Method: immunoSEQ multiplex PCR; TCRdb's copy keeps in-frame clones and lacks some. The sample has about 170,000 clones, around 83% seen once; the top ten hold approximately 2.5%. This clone came up once. What it binds is unknown. The sequencing sample was made of PBMCs. This TCR was recovered from a man under 40 in good health and CMV-seropositive. The chain carries TRBV6-5 and TRBJ1-2; D unclear. The CDR3 loop reads CASSYVSSDYGYTF. Here the CDR3 DNA reads TGTGCCAGCAGTTACGTCTCCTCAGACTATGGCTACACCTTC.